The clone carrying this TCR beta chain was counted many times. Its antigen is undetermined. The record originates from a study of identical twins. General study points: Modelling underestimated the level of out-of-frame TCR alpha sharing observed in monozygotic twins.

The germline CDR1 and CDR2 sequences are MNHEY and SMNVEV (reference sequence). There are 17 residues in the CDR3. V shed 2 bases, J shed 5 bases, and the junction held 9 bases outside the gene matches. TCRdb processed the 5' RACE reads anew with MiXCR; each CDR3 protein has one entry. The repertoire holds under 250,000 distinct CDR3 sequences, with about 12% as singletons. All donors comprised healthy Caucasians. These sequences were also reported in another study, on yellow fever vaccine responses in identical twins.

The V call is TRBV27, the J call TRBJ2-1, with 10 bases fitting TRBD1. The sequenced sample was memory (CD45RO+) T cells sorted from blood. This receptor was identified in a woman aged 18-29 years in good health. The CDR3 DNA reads TGTGCCAGCAGTTTAACTTACCGACAGGGGGCGGACAATGAGCAGTTCTTC. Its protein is CASSLTYRQGADNEQFF.